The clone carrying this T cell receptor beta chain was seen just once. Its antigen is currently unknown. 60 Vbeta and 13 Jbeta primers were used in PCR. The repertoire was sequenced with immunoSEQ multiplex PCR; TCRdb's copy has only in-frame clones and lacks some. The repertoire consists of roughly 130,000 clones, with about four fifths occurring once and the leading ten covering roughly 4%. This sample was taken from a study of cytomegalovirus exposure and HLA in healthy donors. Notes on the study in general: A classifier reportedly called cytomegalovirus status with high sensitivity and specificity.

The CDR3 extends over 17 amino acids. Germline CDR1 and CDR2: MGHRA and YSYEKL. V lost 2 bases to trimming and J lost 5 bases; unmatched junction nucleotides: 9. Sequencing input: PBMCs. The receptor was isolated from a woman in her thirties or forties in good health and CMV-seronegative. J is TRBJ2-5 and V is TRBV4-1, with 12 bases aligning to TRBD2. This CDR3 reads CASSQHTLAGGSETQYF. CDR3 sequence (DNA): TGCGCCAGCAGCCAACATACCCTAGCGGGAGGGTCGGAGACCCAGTACTTC.